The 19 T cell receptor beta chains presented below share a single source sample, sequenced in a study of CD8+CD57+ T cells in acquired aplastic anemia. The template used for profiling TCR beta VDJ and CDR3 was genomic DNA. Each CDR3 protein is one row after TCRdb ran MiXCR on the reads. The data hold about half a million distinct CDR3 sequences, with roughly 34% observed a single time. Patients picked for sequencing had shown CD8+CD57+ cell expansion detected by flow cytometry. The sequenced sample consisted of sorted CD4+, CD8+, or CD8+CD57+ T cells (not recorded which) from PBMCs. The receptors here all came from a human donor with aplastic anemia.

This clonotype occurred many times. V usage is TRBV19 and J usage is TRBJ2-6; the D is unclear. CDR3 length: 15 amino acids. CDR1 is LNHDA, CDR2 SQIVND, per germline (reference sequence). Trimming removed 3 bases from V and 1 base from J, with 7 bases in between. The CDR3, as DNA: TGTGCCAGTAGTATTGGCCAGTCTGGGGCCAACGTCCTGACTTTC. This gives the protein CASSIGQSGANVLTF. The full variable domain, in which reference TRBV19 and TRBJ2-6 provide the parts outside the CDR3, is DGGITQSPKYLFRKEGQNVTLSCEQNLNHDAMYWYRQDPGQGLRLIYYSQIVNDFQKGDIAEGYSVSREKKESFPLTVTSAQKNPTAFYLCASSIGQSGANVLTFGAGSRLTVL.

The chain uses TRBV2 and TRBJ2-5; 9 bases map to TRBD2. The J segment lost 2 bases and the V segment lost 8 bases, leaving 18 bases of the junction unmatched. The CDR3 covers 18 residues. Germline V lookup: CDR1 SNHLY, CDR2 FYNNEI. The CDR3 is CASDGGRGLAGFQETQYF. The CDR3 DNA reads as TGTGCCAGCGACGGGGGAAGGGGGCTAGCGGGATTTCAAGAGACCCAGTACTTC.

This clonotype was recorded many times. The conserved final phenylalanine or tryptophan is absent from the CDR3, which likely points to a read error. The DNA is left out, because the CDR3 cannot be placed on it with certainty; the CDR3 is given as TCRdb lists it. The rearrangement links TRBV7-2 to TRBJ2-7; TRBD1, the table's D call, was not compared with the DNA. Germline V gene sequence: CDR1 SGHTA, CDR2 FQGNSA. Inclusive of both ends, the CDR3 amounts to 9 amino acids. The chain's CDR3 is CASSGTGAA.

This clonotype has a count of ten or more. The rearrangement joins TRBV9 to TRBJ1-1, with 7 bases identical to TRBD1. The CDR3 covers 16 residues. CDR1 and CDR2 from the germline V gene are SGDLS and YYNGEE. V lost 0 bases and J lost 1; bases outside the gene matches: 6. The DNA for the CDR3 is TGTGCCAGCAGCGTAGGTCCAGGGGGTGGGAACACTGAAGCTTTCTTT. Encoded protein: CASSVGPGGGNTEAFF.

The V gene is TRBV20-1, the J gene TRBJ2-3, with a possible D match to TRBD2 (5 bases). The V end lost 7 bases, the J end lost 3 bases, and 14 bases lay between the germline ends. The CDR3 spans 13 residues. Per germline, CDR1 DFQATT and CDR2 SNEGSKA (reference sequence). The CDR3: CSVSGKSTDTQYF. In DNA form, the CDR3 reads TGCAGTGTCTCCGGGAAAAGTACAGATACGCAGTATTTT.

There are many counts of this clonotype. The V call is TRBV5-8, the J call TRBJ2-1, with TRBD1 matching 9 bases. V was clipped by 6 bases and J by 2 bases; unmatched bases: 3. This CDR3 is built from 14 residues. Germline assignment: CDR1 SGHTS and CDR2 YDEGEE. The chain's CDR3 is CASNRDRAYNEQFF. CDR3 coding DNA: TGTGCCAGCAACCGGGACAGGGCCTACAATGAGCAGTTCTTC.

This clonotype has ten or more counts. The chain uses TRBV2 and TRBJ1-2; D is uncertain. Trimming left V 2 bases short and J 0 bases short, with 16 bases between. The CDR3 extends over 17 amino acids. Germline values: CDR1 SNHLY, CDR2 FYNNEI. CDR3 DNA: TGTGCCAGCAGTGAATTTGTTTTTGGTTTTTCTAACTATGGCTACACCTTC. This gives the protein CASSEFVFGFSNYGYTF.

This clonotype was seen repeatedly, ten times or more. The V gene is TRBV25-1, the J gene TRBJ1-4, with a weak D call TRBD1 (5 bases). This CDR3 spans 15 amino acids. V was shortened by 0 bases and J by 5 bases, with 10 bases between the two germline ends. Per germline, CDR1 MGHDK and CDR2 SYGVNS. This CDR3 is CASSEYLEGNEKLFF. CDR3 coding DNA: TGTGCCAGCAGTGAATACTTGGAGGGGAATGAAAAACTGTTTTTT.

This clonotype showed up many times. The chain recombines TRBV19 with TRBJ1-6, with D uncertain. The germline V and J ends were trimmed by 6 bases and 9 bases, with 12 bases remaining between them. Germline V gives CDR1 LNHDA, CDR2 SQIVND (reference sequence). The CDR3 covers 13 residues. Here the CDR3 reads CASSALRSSPLHF. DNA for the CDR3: TGTGCCAGTAGCGCTCTTCGTAGTTCACCCCTCCACTTT.

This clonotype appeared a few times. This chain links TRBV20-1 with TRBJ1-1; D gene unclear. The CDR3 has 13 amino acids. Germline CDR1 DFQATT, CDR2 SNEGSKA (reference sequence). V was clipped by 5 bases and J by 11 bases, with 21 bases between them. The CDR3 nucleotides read TGCAGTGCTCCTATGTCGGCGGGAGGAGTGGCTTTCTTT. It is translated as CSAPMSAGGVAFF.

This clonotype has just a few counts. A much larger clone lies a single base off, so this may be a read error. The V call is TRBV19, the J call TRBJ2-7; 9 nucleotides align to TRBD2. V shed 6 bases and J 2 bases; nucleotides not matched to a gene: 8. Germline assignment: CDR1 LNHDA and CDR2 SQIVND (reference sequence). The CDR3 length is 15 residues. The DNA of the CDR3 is TGTGCCAGTAGCCACGGACTAGCGATTGCCTACGAGCAGTACTTC. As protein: CASSHGLAIAYEQYF.

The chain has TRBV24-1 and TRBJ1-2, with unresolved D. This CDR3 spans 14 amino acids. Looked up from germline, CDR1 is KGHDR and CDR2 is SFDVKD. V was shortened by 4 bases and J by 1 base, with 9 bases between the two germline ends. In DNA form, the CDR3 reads TGTGCCACCAGTGACTACGGCCTTAACTATGGCTACACCTTC. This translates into CATSDYGLNYGYTF.

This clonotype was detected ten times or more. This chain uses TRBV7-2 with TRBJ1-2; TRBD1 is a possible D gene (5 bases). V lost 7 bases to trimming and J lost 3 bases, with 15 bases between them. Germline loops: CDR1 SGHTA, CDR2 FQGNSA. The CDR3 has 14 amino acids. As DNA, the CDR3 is TGTGCCAGCACCCCTCCCAGGGTAGACTATGGCTACACCTTC. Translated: CASTPPRVDYGYTF.

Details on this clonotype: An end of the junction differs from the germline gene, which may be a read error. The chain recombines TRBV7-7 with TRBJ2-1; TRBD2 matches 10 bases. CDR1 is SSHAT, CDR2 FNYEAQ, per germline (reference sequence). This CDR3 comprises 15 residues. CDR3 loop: CAGSLAPSGSYEQFF. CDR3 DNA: TGTGCCGGCAGCTTAGCGCCTAGCGGGAGCTATGAGCAGTTCTTC.

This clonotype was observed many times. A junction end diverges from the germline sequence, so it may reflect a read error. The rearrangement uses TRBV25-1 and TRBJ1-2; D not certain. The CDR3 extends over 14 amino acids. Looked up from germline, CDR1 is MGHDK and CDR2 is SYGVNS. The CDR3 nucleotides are TGTGCCAGCAGTGGGCCAGAGGCTAACTATGGCCACACCTTC. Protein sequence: CASSGPEANYGHTF.

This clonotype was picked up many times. The CDR3 DNA follows: TGTGCCAGTACCCAGGGGTCAGATACGCAGTATTTT. Translated, it gives CASTQGSDTQYF. This chain uses TRBV19 with TRBJ2-3, with a tentative D call TRBD1 (6 bases). Germline V CDR1 and CDR2: LNHDA, SQIVND (reference sequence). Trimming left V 7 bases short and J 4 bases short, with 9 bases between. The CDR3 runs to 12 residues.

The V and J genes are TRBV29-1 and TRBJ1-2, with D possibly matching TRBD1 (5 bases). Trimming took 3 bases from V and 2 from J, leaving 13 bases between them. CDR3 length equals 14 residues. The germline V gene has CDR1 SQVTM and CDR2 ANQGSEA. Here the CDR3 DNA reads TGCAGCGTTGATAAGCGACAGATCAACTATGGCTACACCTTC. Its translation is CSVDKRQINYGYTF.

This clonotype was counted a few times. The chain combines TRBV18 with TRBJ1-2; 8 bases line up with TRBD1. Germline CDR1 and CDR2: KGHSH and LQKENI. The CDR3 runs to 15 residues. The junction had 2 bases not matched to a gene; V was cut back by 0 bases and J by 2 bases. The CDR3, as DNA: TGTGCCAGCTCACCACCGGGACAGGAAAACTATGGCTACACCTTC. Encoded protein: CASSPPGQENYGYTF.

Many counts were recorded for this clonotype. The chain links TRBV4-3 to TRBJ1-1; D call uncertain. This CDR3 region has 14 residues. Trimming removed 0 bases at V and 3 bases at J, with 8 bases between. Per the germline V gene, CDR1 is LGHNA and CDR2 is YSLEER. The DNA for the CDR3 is TGCGCCAGCAGCCAAGAGCGGACTGACACTGAAGCTTTCTTT. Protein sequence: CASSQERTDTEAFF.